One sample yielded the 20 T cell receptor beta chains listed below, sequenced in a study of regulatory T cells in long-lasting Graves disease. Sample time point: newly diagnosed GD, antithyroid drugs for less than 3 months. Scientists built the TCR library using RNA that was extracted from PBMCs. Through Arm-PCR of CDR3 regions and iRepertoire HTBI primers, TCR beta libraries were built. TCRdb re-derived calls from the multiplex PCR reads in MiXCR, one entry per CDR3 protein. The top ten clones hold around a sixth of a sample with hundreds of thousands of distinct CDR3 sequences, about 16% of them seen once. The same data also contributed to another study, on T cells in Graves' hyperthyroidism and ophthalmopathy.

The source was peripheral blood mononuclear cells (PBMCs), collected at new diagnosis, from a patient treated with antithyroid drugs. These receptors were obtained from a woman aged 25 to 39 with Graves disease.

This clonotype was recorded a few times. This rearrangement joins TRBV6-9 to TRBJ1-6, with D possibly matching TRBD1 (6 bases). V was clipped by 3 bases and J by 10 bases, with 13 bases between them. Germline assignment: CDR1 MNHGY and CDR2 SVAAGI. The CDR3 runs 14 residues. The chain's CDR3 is CASSYTGPSSPLHF. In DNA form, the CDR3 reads TGTGCCAGCAGTTACACAGGGCCTAGCTCACCCCTCCACTTT.

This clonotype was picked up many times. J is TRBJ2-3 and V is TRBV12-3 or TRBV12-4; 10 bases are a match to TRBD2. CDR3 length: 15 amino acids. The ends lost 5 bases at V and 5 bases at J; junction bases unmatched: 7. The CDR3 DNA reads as TGTGCCAGCAGTCCAGCGGGAGGGCCCGGAGATACGCAGTATTTT. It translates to CASSPAGGPGDTQYF.

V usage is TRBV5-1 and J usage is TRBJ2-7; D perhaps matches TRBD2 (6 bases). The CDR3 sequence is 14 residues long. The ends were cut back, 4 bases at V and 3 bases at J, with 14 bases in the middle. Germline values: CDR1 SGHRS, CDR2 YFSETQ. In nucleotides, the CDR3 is TGCGCCAGCAGCCCGGGAGACTTGCTCTACGAGCAGTACTTC. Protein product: CASSPGDLLYEQYF.

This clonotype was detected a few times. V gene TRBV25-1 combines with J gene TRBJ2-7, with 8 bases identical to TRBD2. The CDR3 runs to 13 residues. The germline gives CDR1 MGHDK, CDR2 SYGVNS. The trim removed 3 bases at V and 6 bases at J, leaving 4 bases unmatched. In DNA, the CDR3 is TGTGCCAGCAGTGATTGGACTAGCAGCGAGCAGTACTTC. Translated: CASSDWTSSEQYF.

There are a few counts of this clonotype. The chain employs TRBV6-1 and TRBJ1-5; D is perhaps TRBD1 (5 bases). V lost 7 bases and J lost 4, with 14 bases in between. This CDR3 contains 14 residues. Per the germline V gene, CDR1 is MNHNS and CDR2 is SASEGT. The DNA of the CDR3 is TGTGCCAGCACCCCGGGGGGGGATAATCAGCCCCAGCATTTT. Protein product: CASTPGGDNQPQHF.

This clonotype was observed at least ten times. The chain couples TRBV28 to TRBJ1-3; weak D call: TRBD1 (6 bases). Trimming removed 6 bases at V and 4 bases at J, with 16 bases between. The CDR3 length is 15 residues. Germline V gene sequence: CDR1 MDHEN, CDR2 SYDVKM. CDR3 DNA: TGTGCCAGCAGCCCAGCCGGGACACGGGGAAACACCATATATTTT. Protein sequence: CASSPAGTRGNTIYF.

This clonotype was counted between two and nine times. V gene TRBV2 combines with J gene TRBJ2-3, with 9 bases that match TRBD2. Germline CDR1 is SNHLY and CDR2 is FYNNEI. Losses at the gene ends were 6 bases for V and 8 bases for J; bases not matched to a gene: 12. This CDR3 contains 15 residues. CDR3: CASRLMASGMGTQYF. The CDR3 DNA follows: TGTGCCAGCAGGCTGATGGCTAGCGGGATGGGTACGCAGTATTTT.

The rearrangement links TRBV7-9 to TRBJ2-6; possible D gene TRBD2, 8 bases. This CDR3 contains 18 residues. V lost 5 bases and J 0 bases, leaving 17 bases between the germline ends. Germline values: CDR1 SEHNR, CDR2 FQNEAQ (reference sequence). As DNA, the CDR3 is TGTGCCAGCAGCCCCGGGGGGGGACAGAGCTCTGGGGCCAACGTCCTGACTTTC. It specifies CASSPGGGQSSGANVLTF.

The CDR3 is CASSRDRDGTDTQYF. The DNA of the CDR3 is TGTGCCAGCTCGCGAGACAGGGATGGTACAGATACGCAGTATTTT. The gene calls are TRBV6-1 and TRBJ2-3; 7 nucleotides line up with TRBD1. Trimming took 8 bases from V and 3 from J; bases not matched to a gene: 11. Germline V gene data show CDR1 as MNHNS and CDR2 as SASEGT. This CDR3 has 15 amino acids.

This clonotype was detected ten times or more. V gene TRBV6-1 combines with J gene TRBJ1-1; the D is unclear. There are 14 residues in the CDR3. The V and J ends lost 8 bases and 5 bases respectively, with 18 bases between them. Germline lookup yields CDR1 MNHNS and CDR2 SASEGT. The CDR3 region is CASAWPRTATEAFF. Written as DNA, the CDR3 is TGTGCCAGCGCCTGGCCGCGAACAGCTACTGAAGCTTTCTTT.

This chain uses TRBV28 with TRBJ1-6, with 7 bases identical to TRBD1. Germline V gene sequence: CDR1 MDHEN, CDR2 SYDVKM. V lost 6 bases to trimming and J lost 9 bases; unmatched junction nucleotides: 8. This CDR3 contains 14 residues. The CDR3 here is CASRAQGVGSPLHF. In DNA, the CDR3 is TGTGCCAGCAGAGCGCAGGGGGTAGGTTCACCCCTCCACTTT.

CDR3 loop: CASSLAGVLSSYNEQFF. CDR3 DNA: TGCGCCAGCAGCTTGGCCGGGGTGCTGAGCTCCTACAATGAGCAGTTCTTC. The genes are TRBV5-1 and TRBJ2-1; TRBD2 is a possible D gene (5 bases). Germline V lookup: CDR1 SGHRS, CDR2 YFSETQ. Trimming left V 0 bases short and J 0 bases short, with 13 bases between. The CDR3 totals 17 residues.

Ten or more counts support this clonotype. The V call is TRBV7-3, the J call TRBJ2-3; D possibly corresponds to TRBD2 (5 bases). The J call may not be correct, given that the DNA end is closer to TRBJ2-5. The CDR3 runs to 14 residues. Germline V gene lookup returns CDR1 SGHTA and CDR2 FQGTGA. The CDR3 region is CASSLKHGRDPQYF. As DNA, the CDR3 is TGTGCCAGCAGCTTAAAACACGGCCGGGATCCCCAGTACTTC.

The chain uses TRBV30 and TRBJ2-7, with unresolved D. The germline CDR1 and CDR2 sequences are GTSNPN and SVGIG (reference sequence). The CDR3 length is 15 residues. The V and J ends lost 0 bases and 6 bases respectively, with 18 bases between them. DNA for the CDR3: TGTGCCTGGAGTGTATGGCCCATGAGTGTTGGCGAGCAGTACTTC. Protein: CAWSVWPMSVGEQYF.

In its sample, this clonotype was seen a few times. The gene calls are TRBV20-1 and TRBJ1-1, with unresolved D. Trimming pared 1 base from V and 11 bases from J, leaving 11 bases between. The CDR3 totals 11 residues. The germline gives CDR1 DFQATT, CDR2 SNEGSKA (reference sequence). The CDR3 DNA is TGCAGTGCTAGAGGGGTGACAAAGGCTTTCTTT. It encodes CSARGVTKAFF.

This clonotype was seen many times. CDR3 region: CASRGQTNTGELFF. CDR3 sequence (DNA): TGTGCCAGCAGAGGACAGACGAACACCGGGGAGCTGTTTTTT. The V call is TRBV2, the J call TRBJ2-2; TRBD1 is a possible D gene (6 bases). The CDR3 consists of 14 residues. V lost 6 bases and J lost 0, with 8 bases in between. Germline V lookup: CDR1 SNHLY, CDR2 FYNNEI.

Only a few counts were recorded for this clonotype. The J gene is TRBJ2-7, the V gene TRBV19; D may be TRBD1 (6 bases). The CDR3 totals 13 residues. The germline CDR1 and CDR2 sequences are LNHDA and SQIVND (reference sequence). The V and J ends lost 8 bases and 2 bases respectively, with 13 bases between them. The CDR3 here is CASSWTATYEQYF. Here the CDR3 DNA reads TGTGCCAGTTCCTGGACAGCGACCTACGAGCAGTACTTC.

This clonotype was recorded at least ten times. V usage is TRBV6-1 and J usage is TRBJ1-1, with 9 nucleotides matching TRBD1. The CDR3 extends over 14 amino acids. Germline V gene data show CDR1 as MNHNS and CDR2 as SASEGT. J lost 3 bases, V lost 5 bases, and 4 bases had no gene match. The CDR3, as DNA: TGTGCCAGCAGTCACAGGGGGCGCGACACTGAAGCTTTCTTT. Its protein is CASSHRGRDTEAFF.

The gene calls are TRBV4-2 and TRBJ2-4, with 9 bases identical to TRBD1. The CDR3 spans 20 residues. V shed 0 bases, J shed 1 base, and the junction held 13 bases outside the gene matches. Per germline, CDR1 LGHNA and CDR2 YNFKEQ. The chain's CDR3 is CASSQDPGFTGGAAKNIQYF. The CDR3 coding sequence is TGTGCCAGCAGCCAAGATCCGGGGTTTACAGGGGGCGCTGCCAAAAACATTCAGTACTTC.

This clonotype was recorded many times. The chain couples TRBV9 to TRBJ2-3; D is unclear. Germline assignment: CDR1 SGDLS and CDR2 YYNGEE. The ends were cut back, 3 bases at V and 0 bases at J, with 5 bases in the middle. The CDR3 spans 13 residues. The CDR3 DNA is TGTGCCAGCAGCGCCCGCAGCACAGATACGCAGTATTTT. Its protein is CASSARSTDTQYF.